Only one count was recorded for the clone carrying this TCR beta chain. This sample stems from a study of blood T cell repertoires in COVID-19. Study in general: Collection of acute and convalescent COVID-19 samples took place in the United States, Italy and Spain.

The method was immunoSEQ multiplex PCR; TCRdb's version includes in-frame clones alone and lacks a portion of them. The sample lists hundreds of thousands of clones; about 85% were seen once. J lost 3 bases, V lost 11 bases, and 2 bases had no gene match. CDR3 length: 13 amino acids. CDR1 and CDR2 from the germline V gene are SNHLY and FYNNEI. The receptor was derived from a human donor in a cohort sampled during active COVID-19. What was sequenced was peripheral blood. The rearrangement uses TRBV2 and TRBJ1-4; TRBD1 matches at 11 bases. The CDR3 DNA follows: TGTGCCGGACAGGGGGCGCCTAATGAAAAACTGTTTTTT. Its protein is CAGQGAPNEKLFF. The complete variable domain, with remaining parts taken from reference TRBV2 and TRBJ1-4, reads EPEVTQTPSHQVTQMGQEVILRCVPISNHLYFYWYRQILGQKVEFLVSFYNNEISEKSEIFDDQFSVERPDGSNFTLKIRSTKLEDSAMYFCAGQGAPNEKLFFGSGTQLSVL.